This T cell receptor beta chain was captured in a study of long-term antiretroviral therapy in people with HIV. Study-wide points: Clones that had undergone expansion before ART prevailed in the repertoire throughout all time points. Versus controls, repertoires in people with HIV had narrower CDR3 length ranges.

At minimum, one pre-ART and two post-ART PBMC samples were obtained from each donor. Without exception, participants with HIV were treated in the United States. As concerns this clone: The antigen remains undetermined.

With survey level as its setting, the immunoSEQ assay was v3.0. Profiling relied on immunoSEQ multiplex PCR, and the TCRdb table lists in-frame clones only, not all of them. Of over 15,000 clones detected, more than 80% appear once; the ten largest clones hold approximately 9.5%. Trimming shortened V by 2 bases and J by 13 bases, and 20 bases separated the two germline ends. CDR3 length: 14 residues. CDR1 is MNHEY and CDR2 is SVGAGI in the germline V gene. The specimen comprised unsorted PBMCs, sampled 0.3 years after starting antiretroviral therapy. V usage is TRBV6-5 and J usage is TRBJ1-1; D may be TRBD1 (5 bases). This clonotype was sampled from a man aged 18 to 30 with HIV. The DNA of the CDR3 is TGTGCCAGCAGTTACCCGGGCGCAGGGCCCGTTTATTTCTTT. It codes for CASSYPGAGPVYFF.